These 3 T cell receptor beta chains share one sample of origin, sequenced in a study of graft-versus-host responses after intestinal transplantation. Some clones are missing from TCRdb's copy, which holds only in-frame ones; the method was immunoSEQ multiplex PCR. Of 43,000 or so clones in the sample, about 95% are singletons; the top ten hold 1.5% to 2%. The input for sequencing was PBMCs, taken 330 to 350 days after intestinal transplant. These receptors were obtained from a human patient who received an intestinal transplant, so some T cells may come from the graft donor.

The chain uses TRBV14 and TRBJ2-7; D is perhaps TRBD2 (6 bases). V was clipped by 4 bases and J by 2 bases, with 21 bases between them. Germline lookup yields CDR1 SGHDN and CDR2 FVKESK. The CDR3 is made up of 17 amino acids. This CDR3 is CASSRATGAGSTYEQYF. The CDR3 nucleotides are TGTGCCAGCAGCCGCGCGACCGGAGCGGGCTCGACCTACGAGCAGTACTTC.

The chain recombines TRBV12-5 with TRBJ2-7, with TRBD1 matching over 8 bases. The J segment lost 5 bases and the V segment lost 2 bases, leaving 11 bases of the junction unmatched. The CDR3 loop spans 16 amino acids. Per the germline V gene, CDR1 is LGHNT and CDR2 is FRNRAP. CDR3 nucleotide sequence: TGTGCTAGTGGTTTGCATATGGACAGGGTCGTCCACGAGCAGTACTTC. Protein sequence: CASGLHMDRVVHEQYF.

This clone was found once. V is TRBV6-5 and J is TRBJ2-7; no reliable D call. This CDR3 has 12 amino acids. Germline-derived CDR1 and CDR2 are MNHEY and SVGAGI. The V and J ends lost 2 bases and 3 bases respectively, with 5 bases between them. CDR3 bases: TGTGCCAGCAGTTACACCGACTACGAGCAGTACTTC. Translation: CASSYTDYEQYF.